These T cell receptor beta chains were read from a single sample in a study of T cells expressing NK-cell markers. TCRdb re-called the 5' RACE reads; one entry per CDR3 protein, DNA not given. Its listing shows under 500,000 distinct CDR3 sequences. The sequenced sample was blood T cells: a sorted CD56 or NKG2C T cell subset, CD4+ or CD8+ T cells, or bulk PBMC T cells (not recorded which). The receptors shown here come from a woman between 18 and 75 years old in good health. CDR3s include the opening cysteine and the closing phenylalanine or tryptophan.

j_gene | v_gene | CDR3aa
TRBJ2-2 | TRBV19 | CATTQGPNTGELFF
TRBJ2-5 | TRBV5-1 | CASRPSGSLQETQYF
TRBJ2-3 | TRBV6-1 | CASNRLAGSTDTQYF
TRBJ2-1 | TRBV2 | CASSEVVGTYNEQFF
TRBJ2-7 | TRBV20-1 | CSAREQDPEQYF
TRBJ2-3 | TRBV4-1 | CASSQVFGGPSTDTQYF
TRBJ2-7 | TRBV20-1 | CSARASASYEQYF
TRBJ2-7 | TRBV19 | CASSIVSSSYEQYF
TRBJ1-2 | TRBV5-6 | CASSLFGQAVFSYGYTF
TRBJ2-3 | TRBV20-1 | CSASGRVGTDTQYF
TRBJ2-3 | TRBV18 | CASSPPGQRTDTQYF
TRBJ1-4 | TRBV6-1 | CASKLRRGTTNEKLFF
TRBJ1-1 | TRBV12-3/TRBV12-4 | CASSRPTGVGVTEAFF
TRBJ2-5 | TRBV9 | CASSVFGGQETQYF
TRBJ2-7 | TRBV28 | CASSLRDSSAEQYF
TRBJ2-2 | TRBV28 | CASSLQTLGSGELFF
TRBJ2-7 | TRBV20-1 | CSARWERLTYEQYF
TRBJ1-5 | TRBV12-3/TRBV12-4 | CASSWTVSNQPQHF
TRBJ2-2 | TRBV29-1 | CSAGTGGTGELFF
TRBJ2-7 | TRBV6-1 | CATYPVAGEGYEQYF
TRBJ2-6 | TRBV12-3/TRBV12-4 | CASRPIPGQGISGANVLTF
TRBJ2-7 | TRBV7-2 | CASSLGVGRSYEQYF
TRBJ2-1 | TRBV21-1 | CASSKEEQLGLAGHNEQFF
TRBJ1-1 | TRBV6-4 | CASGAGENTEAFF
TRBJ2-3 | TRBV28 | CASRGRAGVSHTDTQYF
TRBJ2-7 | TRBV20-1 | CSAKPGTGSSYEQYF
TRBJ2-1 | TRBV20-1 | CSAGQGYNEQFF
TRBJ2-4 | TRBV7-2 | CASSPSGGVVAKNIQYF
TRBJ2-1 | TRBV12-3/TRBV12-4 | CASSFLLLAGGGNEQFF
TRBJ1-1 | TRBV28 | CASSPPVNTEAFF